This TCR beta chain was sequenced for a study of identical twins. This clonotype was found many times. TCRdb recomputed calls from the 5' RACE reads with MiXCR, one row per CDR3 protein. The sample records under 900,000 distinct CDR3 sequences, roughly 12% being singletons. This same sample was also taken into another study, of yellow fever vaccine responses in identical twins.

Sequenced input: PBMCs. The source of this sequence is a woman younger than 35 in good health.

In nucleotides, the CDR3 is TGCGCCAGCACCGAGGGACAGAGCAATTCACCCCTCCACTTT. Amino acid sequence: CASTEGQSNSPLHF. The chain recombines TRBV10-2 with TRBJ1-6; TRBD1 matches 7 bases. CDR1 is WSHSY and CDR2 is SAAADI in the germline V gene. The ends lost 7 bases at V and 7 bases at J; junction bases unmatched: 7. The CDR3 contains 14 residues.